The 21 T cell receptor beta chains listed next were all sequenced from one sample in a study of CD8+ T cells in alopecia areata. RNA, once extracted, was reverse transcribed into cDNA for use as the sequencing template. Some clones are missing from TCRdb's copy, which holds only in-frame ones; the method was immunoSEQ multiplex PCR. The table includes roughly 120,000 clones, around two fifths detected once. The sequencing sample was made of CD4+ T cells sorted from blood. Every receptor here comes from a human donor with alopecia areata.

The chain carries TRBV5-1 and TRBJ1-5; D is undetermined. V lost 1 base and J lost 5, with 7 bases in between. This CDR3 has 13 residues. CDR1 and CDR2 (germline): SGHRS, YFSETQ. The CDR3: CASSLKWDQPQHF. The CDR3 coding sequence is TGCGCCAGCAGCTTGAAATGGGATCAGCCCCAGCATTTT.

The chain employs TRBV30 and TRBJ2-5; possible D gene TRBD2, 5 bases. CDR1 is GTSNPN, CDR2 SVGIG, per germline (reference sequence). The V end lost 4 bases, the J end lost 5 bases, and 14 bases lay between the germline ends. This CDR3 has 13 amino acids. The CDR3 sequence is CAWNVGGGETQYF. CDR3 DNA: TGTGCCTGGAACGTGGGCGGCGGGGAGACCCAGTACTTC.

The chain recombines TRBV29-1 with TRBJ2-1, with TRBD1 matching over 7 bases. The V gene end was trimmed by 4 bases and the J gene end by 3 bases; junction bases not matched to a gene: 6. There are 14 residues in the CDR3. Per the germline V gene, CDR1 is SQVTM and CDR2 is ANQGSEA. The chain's CDR3 is CSVGGQGVYNEQFF. CDR3 nucleotide sequence: TGCAGCGTTGGGGGTCAGGGGGTCTACAATGAGCAGTTCTTC.

This sequence joins TRBV29-1 and TRBJ2-3; weak D call: TRBD2 (5 bases). The CDR3 runs 12 residues. Per germline, CDR1 SQVTM and CDR2 ANQGSEA. V gave up 8 bases and J gave up 1 base, with 10 bases separating them. CDR3 sequence reads: CSTARGTDTQYF. CDR3 coding DNA: TGCAGCACTGCGAGGGGCACAGATACGCAGTATTTT.

The J gene is TRBJ2-2, the V gene TRBV30; no clear D gene. The CDR3 runs 13 residues. Germline values: CDR1 GTSNPN, CDR2 SVGIG (reference sequence). V lost 4 bases to trimming and J lost 2 bases, with 8 bases between them. CDR3 protein: CAWTNHNTGELFF. The CDR3 DNA follows: TGTGCCTGGACTAACCATAACACCGGGGAGCTGTTTTTT.

The chain is built from TRBV30 and TRBJ1-5; 8 nucleotides agree with TRBD1. The germline V gene has CDR1 GTSNPN and CDR2 SVGIG (reference sequence). The CDR3 extends over 13 amino acids. The ends lost 5 bases at V and 1 base at J; junction bases unmatched: 1. CDR3 residues: CAWGQGSNQPQHF. DNA for the CDR3: TGTGCCTGGGGACAGGGAAGCAATCAGCCCCAGCATTTT.

This clone was counted between two and nine times. This chain uses TRBV28 with TRBJ2-3; D may correspond to TRBD1 or TRBD2 (5 bases each). V was clipped by 6 bases and J by 6 bases, with 10 bases between them. The CDR3 sequence is 12 residues long. CDR1 and CDR2 (germline): MDHEN, SYDVKM. The chain's CDR3 is CASSPWGDTQYF. Here the CDR3 DNA reads TGTGCCAGCAGCCCTTGGGGGGATACGCAGTATTTT.

This sequence joins TRBV2 and TRBJ2-2, with 9 bases lining up with TRBD1. Unmatched junction bases numbered 3, after V lost 6 bases and J lost 1 base. This CDR3 region has 15 residues. The germline CDR1 and CDR2 sequences are SNHLY and FYNNEI. CDR3 sequence reads: CASRQGAVNTGELFF. The CDR3 DNA is TGTGCCAGCAGACAGGGGGCGGTGAACACCGGGGAGCTGTTTTTT.

The chain recombines TRBV11-1 with TRBJ2-7; TRBD2 is a possible D gene (6 bases). V lost 4 bases to trimming and J lost 5 bases, with 12 bases between them. Looked up from germline, CDR1 is SGHAT and CDR2 is FQDESV (reference sequence). The CDR3 runs to 13 residues. DNA for the CDR3: TGTGCCAGCAGCTCGCGGAGGGGAGACGAGCAGTACTTC. Translated, it gives CASSSRRGDEQYF.

This clone was seen a few times. V usage is TRBV30 and J usage is TRBJ2-7; TRBD1 matches 7 bases. Germline lookup yields CDR1 GTSNPN and CDR2 SVGIG (reference sequence). The CDR3 loop spans 12 amino acids. The V segment lost 4 bases and the J segment 2 bases; nucleotides outside the gene matches: 2. The CDR3 DNA is TGTGCCTGGAACCAGGGGGCCTACGAGCAGTACTTC. Its protein product is CAWNQGAYEQYF.

The chain uses TRBV2 and TRBJ2-5, with TRBD2 matching 13 bases. The germline CDR1 and CDR2 sequences are SNHLY and FYNNEI. The CDR3 is 14 residues long. Trimming at V came to 6 bases and at J to 5 bases, leaving 3 bases not matched to a gene. CDR3 nucleotide sequence: TGTGCCAGCAGAGCGGGACTAGCGGGGGAGACCCAGTACTTC. It is translated as CASRAGLAGETQYF.

This clone has only one observation. This rearrangement joins TRBV11-2 to TRBJ2-5; D gene uncertain. CDR3 size: 17 residues. Germline CDR1 is SGHAT and CDR2 is FQNNGV. The germline V and J ends were trimmed by 4 bases and 3 bases, with 21 bases remaining between them. CDR3 coding DNA: TGTGCCAGCAGCTCTACAGAGGCAGGACGGCTTAAAGAGACCCAGTACTTC. Encoded protein: CASSSTEAGRLKETQYF.

J is TRBJ2-7 and V is TRBV28; the D gene could be TRBD1 or TRBD2 (5 bases each). CDR3 size: 12 residues. Germline V gene sequence: CDR1 MDHEN, CDR2 SYDVKM. V lost 6 bases, J lost 3 bases, and 9 bases lay in between. The CDR3 sequence: CASSPGLYEQYF. In nucleotides, the CDR3 is TGTGCCAGCAGCCCGGGGCTCTACGAGCAGTACTTC. Based on the CDR3 plus reference TRBV28 and TRBJ2-7, the full variable domain is DVKVTQSSRYLVKRTGEKVFLECVQDMDHENMFWYRQDPGLGLRLIYFSYDVKMKEKGDIPEGYSVSREKKERFSLILESASTNQTSMYLCASSPGLYEQYFGPGTRLTVT.

This chain uses TRBV29-1 with TRBJ2-3; 13 nucleotides line up with TRBD2. V lost 5 bases and J lost 6; bases outside the gene matches: 8. This CDR3 is 15 amino acids long. The germline V gene has CDR1 SQVTM and CDR2 ANQGSEA. CDR3 sequence reads: CSVRTSGSRSDTQYF. CDR3 DNA: TGCAGCGTTAGGACTAGCGGGAGTAGGTCGGATACGCAGTATTTT.

The rearrangement links TRBV5-1 to TRBJ2-3; a weak D match, TRBD2 (6 bases). There are 19 residues in the CDR3. V dropped 4 bases and J dropped 0 bases, with 24 bases sitting between them. Germline lookup yields CDR1 SGHRS and CDR2 YFSETQ. For the CDR3, the DNA is TGCGCCAGCAGCCCAGGACTGATATCTAGCGCATCTAGCACAGATACGCAGTATTTT. This codes for CASSPGLISSASSTDTQYF.

J is TRBJ2-7 and V is TRBV2; 9 bases map to TRBD1. Germline CDR1 is SNHLY and CDR2 is FYNNEI. The ends lost 6 bases at V and 2 bases at J; junction bases unmatched: 8. This CDR3 is 15 amino acids long. This CDR3 reads CASRLQGARTYEQYF. In DNA, the CDR3 is TGTGCCAGCAGATTACAGGGGGCGAGAACCTACGAGCAGTACTTC.

This clone has a single count. The chain carries TRBV9 and TRBJ2-7; either TRBD1 or TRBD2 may fit D (5 bases each). Trimming removed 5 bases at V and 0 bases at J, with 12 bases between. CDR1 is SGDLS, CDR2 YYNGEE, per germline. The CDR3 is 14 residues long. The CDR3 loop reads CASSELGTSYEQYF. The CDR3 DNA sequence: TGTGCCAGCAGTGAACTGGGGACCTCCTACGAGCAGTACTTC.

This clone was seen a few times. The chain links TRBV7-9 to TRBJ2-5, with 7 bases aligning to TRBD1. CDR3 size: 15 residues. V lost 7 bases to trimming and J lost 3 bases; unmatched junction nucleotides: 11. Germline CDR1 SEHNR, CDR2 FQNEAQ (reference sequence). In DNA form, the CDR3 reads TGTGCCAGCAACTCCAGGAAGGGGGCGGAAGAGACCCAGTACTTC. It yields the protein CASNSRKGAEETQYF.

The CDR3 loop reads CSVERQDNEKLFF. The DNA of the CDR3 is TGCAGCGTTGAACGACAGGATAATGAAAAACTGTTTTTT. The chain couples TRBV29-1 to TRBJ1-4, with D maybe TRBD1 (6 bases). Looked up from germline, CDR1 is SQVTM and CDR2 is ANQGSEA. With 2 bases removed from V and 4 bases from J, the gap between germline ends came to 8 bases. The CDR3 sequence is 13 residues long.

This clone was detected a few times. V and J are TRBV28 and TRBJ1-1; the D is unclear. Germline values: CDR1 MDHEN, CDR2 SYDVKM. Trimming took off 11 bases at V and 8 bases at J, with 9 bases between the two ends. CDR3 size: 9 residues. CDR3: CAGSGEAFF. Written as DNA, the CDR3 is TGTGCCGGGAGTGGAGAAGCTTTCTTT.

The rearrangement uses TRBV5-4 and TRBJ1-2, with D perhaps matching TRBD1 (6 bases). The V end was cut by 3 bases, the J end by 3 bases, with 6 bases between. CDR1 is SGHNT and CDR2 is YYREEE in the germline V gene (reference sequence). The CDR3 runs to 12 residues. The CDR3: CASSSGDYGYTF. In DNA, the CDR3 is TGTGCCAGCAGCTCAGGGGACTATGGCTACACCTTC. The full variable domain, rest sourced from reference TRBV5-4 and TRBJ1-2, is ETGVTQSPTHLIKTRGQQVTLRCSSQSGHNTVSWYQQALGQGPQFIFQYYREEENGRGNFPPRFSGLQFPNYSSELNVNALELDDSALYLCASSSGDYGYTFGSGTRLTVV.